The 22 T cell receptor beta chains below come from one sample, sequenced in a study of graft-versus-host responses after intestinal transplantation. Libraries were prepared by immunoSEQ multiplex PCR; TCRdb keeps only in-frame clonotypes and omits some of them. The table has roughly 20,000 clones, under 75% seen once. Graft samples were processed, releasing intraepithelial and lamina propria lymphocytes. Sample: ileum tissue, taken roughly three weeks after intestinal transplant. Receptors originate from a human patient who received an intestinal transplant, so some T cells may come from the graft donor.

The J gene is TRBJ2-1, the V gene TRBV18, with 9 bases identical to TRBD2. J lost 12 bases, V lost 8 bases, and 11 bases had no gene match. Germline assignment: CDR1 KGHSH and CDR2 LQKENI. The CDR3 runs to 13 residues. CDR3 protein: CASRILTSGRQFF. CDR3 nucleotides: TGTGCCAGCCGAATCTTGACTAGCGGAAGGCAGTTCTTC.

This clone was seen only a few times. This chain uses TRBV7-3 with TRBJ2-3, with D tentatively TRBD2 (6 bases). The CDR3 sequence is 15 residues long. V lost 0 bases and J lost 0, with 7 bases in between. Per germline, CDR1 SGHTA and CDR2 FQGTGA. The CDR3 DNA sequence: TGTGCCAGCAGCTTAACCCTAGCGAGCACAGATACGCAGTATTTT. It encodes CASSLTLASTDTQYF. The full variable domain, its missing parts supplied by reference TRBV7-3 and TRBJ2-3, is GAGVSQTPSNKVTEKGKYVELRCDPISGHTALYWYRQSLGQGPEFLIYFQGTGAADDSGLPNDRFFAVRPEGSVSTLKIQRTERGDSAVYLCASSLTLASTDTQYFGPGTRLTVL.

The chain is built from TRBV6-5 and TRBJ1-6, with 10 bases aligning to TRBD1. V was clipped by 2 bases and J by 7 bases; unmatched bases: 2. This CDR3 contains 15 residues. Germline CDR1 is MNHEY and CDR2 is SVGAGI. The CDR3 loop is CASSYKTGGNSPLHF. In DNA form, the CDR3 reads TGTGCCAGCAGTTACAAGACAGGGGGCAATTCACCCCTCCACTTT.

This chain joins TRBV5-1 and TRBJ1-5; no clear D. The CDR3 has 17 residues. Germline V CDR1 and CDR2: SGHRS, YFSETQ. The V gene lost 0 bases and the J gene lost 6 bases, with 19 bases spanning the gap. Here the CDR3 reads CASSLDFKDHRGQPQHF. The CDR3 DNA reads as TGCGCCAGCAGCTTGGATTTTAAGGATCACCGGGGTCAGCCCCAGCATTTT.

This chain joins TRBV6-4 and TRBJ2-1, with TRBD1 matching over 7 bases. Germline CDR1 is MRHNA and CDR2 is SNTAGT. The CDR3 is 15 amino acids. V lost 2 bases, J lost 6 bases, and 7 bases stayed unmatched. The CDR3 bases are TGTGCCAGCAGTGACCCCTTAGGGGGCATCAATGAGCAGTTCTTC. Translating gives CASSDPLGGINEQFF.

By share, this clone ranks as medium-sized. This chain uses TRBV7-9 with TRBJ2-3; D unclear. The CDR3 has 18 amino acids. In germline, CDR1 is SEHNR, CDR2 FQNEAQ (reference sequence). With 1 base removed from V and 11 bases from J, the gap between germline ends came to 28 bases. Here the CDR3 reads CASSLVDSYVSGPSGQYF. In DNA, the CDR3 is TGTGCCAGCAGCTTAGTTGATTCTTACGTTTCAGGTCCTTCTGGGCAGTATTTT. Drawing the rest from reference TRBV7-9 and TRBJ2-3, the complete variable domain is DTGVSQNPRHKITKRGQNVTFRCDPISEHNRLYWYRQTLGQGPEFLTYFQNEAQLEKSRLLSDRFSAERPKGSFSTLEIQRTEQGDSAMYLCASSLVDSYVSGPSGQYFGPGTRLTVL.

The chain couples TRBV5-6 to TRBJ2-7; 11 bases map to TRBD1. Germline trimming cut 5 bases from V and 6 bases from J; bases unmatched to any gene: 1. The V gene's germline CDR1 is SGHDT and CDR2 YYEEEE. This CDR3 contains 12 residues. The CDR3 loop reads CASRGQGVEQYF. The CDR3 DNA follows: TGTGCCAGCAGGGGACAGGGGGTCGAGCAGTACTTC.

Here the CDR3 reads CASRDRVNEKLFF. The CDR3 bases are TGTGCCAGCAGGGACAGGGTGAATGAAAAACTGTTTTTT. The V and J genes are TRBV2 and TRBJ1-4; 8 positions match TRBD1. CDR3 size: 13 residues. Losses at the gene ends were 6 bases for V and 5 bases for J; bases not matched to a gene: 2. From germline, CDR1 is SNHLY and CDR2 FYNNEI. The full variable domain, completed using reference TRBV2 and TRBJ1-4, is EPEVTQTPSHQVTQMGQEVILRCVPISNHLYFYWYRQILGQKVEFLVSFYNNEISEKSEIFDDQFSVERPDGSNFTLKIRSTKLEDSAMYFCASRDRVNEKLFFGSGTQLSVL.

The chain employs TRBV4-3 and TRBJ1-3; D remains ambiguous. This CDR3 region has 18 residues. V lost 4 bases to trimming and J lost 0 bases, with 19 bases between them. Germline assignment: CDR1 LGHNA and CDR2 YSLEER. The CDR3 nucleotides are TGCGCCAGCAGCCTCCAACTATGGGCGGGAAGCTCTGGAAACACCATATATTTT. Translated: CASSLQLWAGSSGNTIYF.

This chain links TRBV27 with TRBJ2-1; 7 bases align to TRBD2. The CDR3 covers 14 residues. J lost 6 bases, V lost 5 bases, and 7 bases had no gene match. The germline CDR1 and CDR2 sequences are MNHEY and SMNVEV (reference sequence). The CDR3 loop is CASSTWTSSNEQFF. The CDR3 bases are TGTGCCAGCAGTACCTGGACTAGTTCCAATGAGCAGTTCTTC.

This clone was found once. V and J are TRBV29-1 and TRBJ2-7, with 9 bases matching TRBD1. The CDR3 loop spans 15 amino acids. The trim removed 2 bases at V and 2 bases at J, leaving 7 bases unmatched. Looked up from germline, CDR1 is SQVTM and CDR2 is ANQGSEA. CDR3 DNA sequence: TGCAGCGTTGAATATCCGGGACAGGGTACCTACGAGCAGTACTTC. It translates to CSVEYPGQGTYEQYF.

The V gene is TRBV5-1, the J gene TRBJ2-7; D unresolved. The CDR3 sequence is 11 residues long. Per germline, CDR1 SGHRS and CDR2 YFSETQ. Between the trimmed V and J ends, which lost 2 bases and 3 bases, there was a span of 3 bases. CDR3 residues: CASSLHYEQYF. CDR3 in DNA: TGCGCCAGCAGCTTACACTACGAGCAGTACTTC.

The chain is built from TRBV25-1 and TRBJ2-3, with D tentatively TRBD2 (6 bases). Germline CDR1 is MGHDK and CDR2 is SYGVNS. Trimming pared 6 bases from V and 3 bases from J, leaving 19 bases between. The CDR3 is made up of 16 amino acids. As DNA, the CDR3 is TGTGCCAGCAGCCCGCCCTTTCGGGGGAGGACAGATACGCAGTATTTT. The encoded protein is CASSPPFRGRTDTQYF.

This clone has a handful of counts. This rearrangement joins TRBV4-2 to TRBJ2-5; TRBD2 aligns across 7 bases. The closer fit of TRBJ2-7 to the DNA end suggests the J call may be wrong. The CDR3 spans 16 residues. The germline V gene has CDR1 LGHNA and CDR2 YNFKEQ. The CDR3 loop is CASSQDPAGSSYEQYF. The CDR3 DNA sequence: TGTGCCAGCAGCCAAGACCCAGCGGGAAGCTCCTACGAGCAGTACTTC.

The rearrangement uses TRBV27 and TRBJ1-6; 12 nucleotides agree with TRBD1. Germline V lookup: CDR1 MNHEY, CDR2 SMNVEV (reference sequence). The ends lost 8 bases at V and 8 bases at J; junction bases unmatched: 22. CDR3 length equals 20 residues. The CDR3 sequence is CASSIERFRDRGRMDSPLHF. The CDR3, as DNA: TGTGCCAGCTCAATCGAAAGGTTCCGGGACAGGGGGCGGATGGATTCACCCCTCCACTTT.

The chain combines TRBV7-2 with TRBJ2-7; 7 nucleotides match TRBD2. The germline CDR1 and CDR2 sequences are SGHTA and FQGNSA. This CDR3 has 16 amino acids. V dropped 1 base and J dropped 3; count of bases not matched to a gene: 9. CDR3 DNA: TGTGCCAGCAGCTTAGATGGGGTTTGGGGGGGCTACGAGCAGTACTTC. Its translation: CASSLDGVWGGYEQYF.

The chain recombines TRBV4-2 with TRBJ2-1; perhaps TRBD2 as D (5 bases). The CDR3 runs 16 residues. V lost 4 bases, J lost 3 bases, and 16 bases lay in between. The germline gives CDR1 LGHNA, CDR2 YNFKEQ. The CDR3 DNA sequence: TGTGCCAGCAGCCGCTGGTCGCTAGCCTTCTACAATGAGCAGTTCTTC. Protein product: CASSRWSLAFYNEQFF.

The CDR3 sequence: CASSQGRNNSPLHF. The CDR3 DNA follows: TGCGCCAGCAGCCAGGGCCGAAACAATTCACCCCTCCACTTT. The chain employs TRBV4-3 and TRBJ1-6; D call uncertain. CDR1 LGHNA and CDR2 YSLEER come from the germline V gene. The CDR3 has 14 amino acids. Between the trimmed V and J ends, which lost 3 bases and 7 bases, there was a span of 10 bases.

The genes are TRBV27 and TRBJ2-7; 7 bases fit TRBD2. This CDR3 contains 14 residues. Germline CDR1 MNHEY, CDR2 SMNVEV (reference sequence). The J segment lost 3 bases and the V segment lost 3 bases, leaving 5 bases of the junction unmatched. The CDR3 coding sequence is TGTGCCAGCAGTTTGACTAGCTCGAGCTACGAGCAGTACTTC. This translates into CASSLTSSSYEQYF.

The chain is built from TRBV29-1 and TRBJ1-2; 7 positions agree with TRBD1. Germline assignment: CDR1 SQVTM and CDR2 ANQGSEA. This CDR3 is built from 14 residues. The junction had 7 bases not matched to a gene; V was cut back by 4 bases and J by 2 bases. CDR3 bases: TGCAGCGTTGCAAGGGGGCAGAAAAACTATGGCTACACCTTC. Translation gives CSVARGQKNYGYTF.

The count of this clone is one. The chain has TRBV5-1 and TRBJ2-1, with a tentative D call TRBD2 (5 bases). Germline CDR1 is SGHRS and CDR2 is YFSETQ. V was clipped by 0 bases and J by 10 bases, with 8 bases between them. The CDR3 is made up of 12 amino acids. CDR3: CASSLVRREQFF. The CDR3 nucleotides are TGCGCCAGCAGCTTGGTTCGGAGGGAGCAGTTCTTC.

This chain's CDR3 is CASSGHSGQRGFSEAFF. CDR3 bases: TGTGCCAGCAGCGGACATTCGGGACAGAGAGGATTCTCGGAAGCTTTCTTT. The rearrangement uses TRBV9 and TRBJ1-1; 7 nucleotides agree with TRBD1. The ends lost 3 bases at V and 8 bases at J; junction bases unmatched: 19. Germline V gene data show CDR1 as SGDLS and CDR2 as YYNGEE. This CDR3 is 17 amino acids long.